The 18 T cell receptor beta chains listed next were all sequenced from one sample in a study of regulatory dendritic cells for organ transplantation. Antigens for these TCRs are unknown. Sorted T cells were CFSE-labeled and cultured 5 days with allogeneic regulatory or mature dendritic cells at 1:10. This table comes from immunoSEQ multiplex PCR, and its TCRdb copy is limited to in-frame clones, with some not included. The data contain about 20,000 clones, 70% to 90% of them singletons. Material for sequencing was naive CD4+ T cells from blood cultured with regulatory dendritic cells. Specified subset: CD45RA+ naive T cells. The receptors were gathered from a human donor in good health.

This chain connects TRBV7-9 to TRBJ1-1; D not resolved. V was pared by 2 bases and J by 2 bases, with 6 bases between. CDR1 and CDR2 (germline): SEHNR, FQNEAQ (reference sequence). There are 13 residues in the CDR3. The CDR3 is CASSLIPNTEAFF. The CDR3 nucleotides are TGTGCCAGCAGCTTAATCCCAAACACTGAAGCTTTCTTT.

The chain carries TRBV5-1 and TRBJ2-5; 7 bases align to TRBD2. V gave up 0 bases and J gave up 1 base; unmatched junction bases: 6. Germline lookup yields CDR1 SGHRS and CDR2 YFSETQ. This CDR3 has 16 residues. CDR3 sequence: CASSLVNSGGQETQYF. DNA of the CDR3: TGCGCCAGCAGCTTGGTAAATTCGGGAGGCCAAGAGACCCAGTACTTC.

This clone was counted once. The chain employs TRBV11-2 and TRBJ2-3; D remains ambiguous. Trimming shortened V by 5 bases and J by 3 bases, and 9 bases separated the two germline ends. Germline assignment: CDR1 SGHAT and CDR2 FQNNGV. CDR3 length: 13 residues. For the CDR3, the DNA is TGTGCCAGCAGCCCCGACTCTACAGATACGCAGTATTTT. Translating gives CASSPDSTDTQYF.

CDR3 sequence reads: CASTPLSNTGELFF. CDR3 in DNA: TGTGCCAGCACCCCCTTATCGAACACCGGGGAGCTGTTTTTT. The chain has TRBV9 and TRBJ2-2, with no clear D. V shed 6 bases and J shed 0 bases, with 9 bases lying between them. The CDR3 has 14 residues. In germline, CDR1 is SGDLS, CDR2 YYNGEE.

The gene calls are TRBV7-9 and TRBJ2-7; the match to TRBD1 covers 8 bases. With 5 bases clipped from V and 3 bases from J, the junction kept 6 bases outside the gene matches. The CDR3 spans 14 residues. CDR1 is SEHNR and CDR2 is FQNEAQ in the germline V gene (reference sequence). CDR3 DNA: TGTGCCAGCAGCGCCCAGGACAGGGACTACGAGCAGTACTTC. Protein: CASSAQDRDYEQYF.

The chain recombines TRBV18 with TRBJ1-4; no clear D. V shed 0 bases and J shed 5 bases, with 4 bases lying between them. Germline CDR1 and CDR2: KGHSH and LQKENI. This CDR3 has 13 amino acids. In DNA form, the CDR3 reads TGTGCCAGCTCACCACCGGACAATGAAAAACTGTTTTTT. The encoded protein is CASSPPDNEKLFF.

This chain's CDR3 is CASSAGQGAAFF. The CDR3 coding sequence is TGTGCCAGTAGTGCCGGACAGGGCGCGGCTTTCTTT. This sequence joins TRBV19 and TRBJ1-1; TRBD1 aligns across 8 bases. This CDR3 is 12 amino acids long. Germline-derived CDR1 and CDR2 are LNHDA and SQIVND (reference sequence). V was pared by 5 bases and J by 11 bases, with 7 bases of the junction left unmatched.

This sequence joins TRBV19 and TRBJ1-3; no definite D call. The CDR3 runs to 14 residues. Germline V gene sequence: CDR1 LNHDA, CDR2 SQIVND (reference sequence). The germline V and J ends were trimmed by 4 bases and 0 bases, with 7 bases remaining between them. CDR3 loop: CASSSGNSGNTIYF. CDR3 sequence (DNA): TGTGCCAGTAGTAGTGGAAACTCTGGAAACACCATATATTTT.

This chain connects TRBV11-3 to TRBJ1-5; perhaps TRBD1 as D (6 bases). The CDR3 runs 16 residues. Trimming removed 5 bases from V and 1 base from J, with 15 bases in between. Germline-derived CDR1 and CDR2 are SGHNT and YENEEA. Here the CDR3 DNA reads TGTGCCAGCAGCACCCACTGGACAGAAAGCAATCAGCCCCAGCATTTT. Amino acids: CASSTHWTESNQPQHF.

The rearrangement joins TRBV6-5 to TRBJ2-7; possible D gene TRBD2, 6 bases. Germline CDR1 and CDR2: MNHEY and SVGAGI. The CDR3 has 14 amino acids. V was trimmed by 4 bases and J by 7 bases, leaving 17 bases between them. Here the CDR3 reads CASSFGGLAREQYF. The CDR3 DNA reads TGTGCCAGCAGTTTTGGGGGTCTAGCGAGGGAGCAGTACTTC.

The V and J genes are TRBV29-1 and TRBJ1-1; D gene uncertain. This CDR3 is 15 amino acids long. V was trimmed by 5 bases and J by 0 bases, leaving 16 bases between them. The germline V gene encodes CDR1 SQVTM and CDR2 ANQGSEA. In nucleotides, the CDR3 is TGCAGCGTTTTGAGTCAGCTCCGAATGAACACTGAAGCTTTCTTT. Its protein product is CSVLSQLRMNTEAFF.

This CDR3 is CASSQVGLAQQYF. The CDR3 coding sequence is TGCGCCAGCAGCCAAGTAGGATTAGCCCAGCAGTACTTC. The gene calls are TRBV4-3 and TRBJ2-7; unclear D gene. Deletions cut 1 base from V and 8 bases from J, with 12 bases between. Germline V gives CDR1 LGHNA, CDR2 YSLEER. The CDR3 length is 13 residues.

This clone was observed a single time. The genes are TRBV6-6 and TRBJ1-3; D might be TRBD1 (6 bases). Trimming removed 2 bases at V and 5 bases at J, with 13 bases between. The V gene's germline CDR1 is MNHNY and CDR2 SVGAGI (reference sequence). The CDR3 totals 15 residues. The CDR3 loop is CASSYPSTGRNTIYF. The CDR3 DNA follows: TGTGCCAGCAGTTACCCATCGACAGGTCGAAACACCATATATTTT.

The chain combines TRBV28 with TRBJ1-6, with D unresolved. Trimming took off 1 base at V and 8 bases at J, with 3 bases between the two ends. The CDR3 is 12 amino acids. Per the germline V gene, CDR1 is MDHEN and CDR2 is SYDVKM. The CDR3 spells CASSLLDSPLHF. The CDR3 region has the DNA TGTGCCAGCAGTTTATTAGATTCACCCCTCCACTTT.

This clone showed up just once. The J gene is TRBJ1-1, the V gene TRBV7-2; D is uncertain. Germline values: CDR1 SGHTA, CDR2 FQGNSA. V lost 2 bases and J 0 bases, leaving 7 bases between the germline ends. This CDR3 region has 14 residues. This CDR3 reads CASSLHLMNTEAFF. The DNA for the CDR3 is TGTGCCAGCAGCTTACACCTAATGAACACTGAAGCTTTCTTT.

This chain links TRBV2 with TRBJ2-1; the D gene is possibly TRBD1 (6 bases). CDR3 length: 15 residues. Between the trimmed V and J ends, which lost 8 bases and 0 bases, there was a span of 14 bases. CDR1 is SNHLY and CDR2 is FYNNEI in the germline V gene. The CDR3 loop is CASRRPRGSYNEQFF. DNA of the CDR3: TGTGCCAGCCGGAGACCCAGGGGCTCCTACAATGAGCAGTTCTTC.

J is TRBJ2-5 and V is TRBV5-1, with 9 bases aligning to TRBD1. There are 14 residues in the CDR3. V was pared by 4 bases and J by 5 bases, with 6 bases of the junction left unmatched. CDR1 is SGHRS, CDR2 YFSETQ, per germline. The CDR3 spells CASSPGQGRETQYF. The CDR3 DNA follows: TGCGCCAGCAGCCCGGGACAGGGCAGGGAGACCCAGTACTTC.

This chain uses TRBV7-9 with TRBJ1-2, with 9 bases matching TRBD1. The V gene's germline CDR1 is SEHNR and CDR2 FQNEAQ (reference sequence). This CDR3 region has 15 residues. V dropped 2 bases and J dropped 2; count of bases not matched to a gene: 3. CDR3 bases: TGTGCCAGCAGCTTATGGGACAGGGAAAACTATGGCTACACCTTC. It specifies CASSLWDRENYGYTF.